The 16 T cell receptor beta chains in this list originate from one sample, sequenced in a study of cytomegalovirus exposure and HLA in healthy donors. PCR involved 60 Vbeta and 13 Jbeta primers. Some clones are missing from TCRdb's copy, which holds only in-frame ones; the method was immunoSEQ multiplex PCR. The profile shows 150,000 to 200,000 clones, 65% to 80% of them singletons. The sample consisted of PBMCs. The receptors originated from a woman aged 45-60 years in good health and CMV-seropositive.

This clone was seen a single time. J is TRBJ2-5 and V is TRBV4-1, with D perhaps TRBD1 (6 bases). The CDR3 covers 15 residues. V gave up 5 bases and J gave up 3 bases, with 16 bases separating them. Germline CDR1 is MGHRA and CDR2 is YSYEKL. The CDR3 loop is CASSEPGQSKETQYF. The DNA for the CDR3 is TGCGCCAGCAGCGAACCGGGACAAAGCAAAGAGACCCAGTACTTC.

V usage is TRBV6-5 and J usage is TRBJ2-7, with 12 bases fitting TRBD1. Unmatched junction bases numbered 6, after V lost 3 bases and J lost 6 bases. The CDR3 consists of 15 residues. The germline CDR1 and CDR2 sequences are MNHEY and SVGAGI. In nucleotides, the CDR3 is TGTGCCAGCAGTTATGGGGGACAGGGGGCATTCGAGCAGTACTTC. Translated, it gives CASSYGGQGAFEQYF.

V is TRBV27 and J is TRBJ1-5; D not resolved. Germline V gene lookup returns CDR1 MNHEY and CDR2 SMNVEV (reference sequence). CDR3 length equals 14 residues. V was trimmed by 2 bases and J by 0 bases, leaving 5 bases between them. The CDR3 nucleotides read TGTGCCAGCAGTTTAGCCGGTAGCAATCAGCCCCAGCATTTT. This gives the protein CASSLAGSNQPQHF.

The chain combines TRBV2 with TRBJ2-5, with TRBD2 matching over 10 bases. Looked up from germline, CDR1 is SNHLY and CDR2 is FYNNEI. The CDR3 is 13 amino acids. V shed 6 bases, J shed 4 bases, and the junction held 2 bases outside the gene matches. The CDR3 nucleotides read TGTGCCAGCAGCGGGACTAGCGCAGAGACCCAGTACTTC. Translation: CASSGTSAETQYF.

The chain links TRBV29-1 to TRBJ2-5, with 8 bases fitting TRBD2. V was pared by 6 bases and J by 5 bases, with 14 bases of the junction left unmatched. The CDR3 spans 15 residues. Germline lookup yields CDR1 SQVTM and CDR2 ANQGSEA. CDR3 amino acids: CSVIVAGGIRETQYF. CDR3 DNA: TGCAGCGTAATAGTGGCGGGGGGAATTAGGGAGACCCAGTACTTC.

The chain's CDR3 is CASSLGGRSTDTQYF. CDR3 DNA sequence: TGTGCCAGCAGCTTAGGTGGCAGGAGCACAGATACGCAGTATTTT. The rearrangement uses TRBV11-3 and TRBJ2-3; no reliable D call. CDR1 is SGHNT, CDR2 YENEEA, per germline. V gave up 1 base and J gave up 0 bases, with 8 bases separating them. The CDR3 is 15 amino acids.

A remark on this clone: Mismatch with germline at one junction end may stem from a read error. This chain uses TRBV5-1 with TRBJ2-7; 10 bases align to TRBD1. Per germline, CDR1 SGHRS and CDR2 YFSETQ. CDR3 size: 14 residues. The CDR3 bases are TGCGCCAGCAGCTTGGGACAGGGGGCCGGAGAGCAGGACTTC. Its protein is CASSLGQGAGEQDF.

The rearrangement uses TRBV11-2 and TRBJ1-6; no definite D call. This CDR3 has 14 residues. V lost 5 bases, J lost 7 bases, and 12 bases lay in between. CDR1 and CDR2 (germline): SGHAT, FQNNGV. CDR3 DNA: TGTGCCAGCAGCATCCCCACAGTAAATTCACCCCTCCACTTT. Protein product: CASSIPTVNSPLHF.

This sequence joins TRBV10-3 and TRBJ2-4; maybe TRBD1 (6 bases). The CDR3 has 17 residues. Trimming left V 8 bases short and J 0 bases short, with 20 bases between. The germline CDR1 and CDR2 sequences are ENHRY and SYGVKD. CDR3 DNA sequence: TGTGCCATCGCCAGGGGCCCCGGCCAGCTAGCCAAAAACATTCAGTACTTC. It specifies CAIARGPGQLAKNIQYF.

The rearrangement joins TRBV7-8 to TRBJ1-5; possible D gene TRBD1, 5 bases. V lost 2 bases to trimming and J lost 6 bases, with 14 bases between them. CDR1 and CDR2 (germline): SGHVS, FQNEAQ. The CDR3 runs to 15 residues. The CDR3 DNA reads TGTGCCAGCAGCTTACTCCCGGGGGTGGGTCAGCCCCAGCATTTT. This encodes CASSLLPGVGQPQHF.

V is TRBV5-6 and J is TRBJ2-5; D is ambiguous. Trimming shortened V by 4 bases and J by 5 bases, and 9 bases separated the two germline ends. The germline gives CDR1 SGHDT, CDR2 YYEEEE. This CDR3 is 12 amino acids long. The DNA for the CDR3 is TGTGCCAGCAGCCTAAATTGGGAGACCCAGTACTTC. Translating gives CASSLNWETQYF. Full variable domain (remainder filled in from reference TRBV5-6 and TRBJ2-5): DAGVTQSPTHLIKTRGQQVTLRCSPKSGHDTVSWYQQALGQGPQFIFQYYEEEERQRGNFPDRFSGHQFPNYSSELNVNALLLGDSALYLCASSLNWETQYFGPGTRLLVL.

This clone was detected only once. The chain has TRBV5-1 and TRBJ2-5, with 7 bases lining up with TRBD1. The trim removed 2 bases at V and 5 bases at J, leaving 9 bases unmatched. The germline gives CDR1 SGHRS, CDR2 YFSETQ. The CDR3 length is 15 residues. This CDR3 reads CASSFSGTVEETQYF. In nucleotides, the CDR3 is TGCGCCAGCAGCTTCTCGGGGACAGTCGAGGAGACCCAGTACTTC.

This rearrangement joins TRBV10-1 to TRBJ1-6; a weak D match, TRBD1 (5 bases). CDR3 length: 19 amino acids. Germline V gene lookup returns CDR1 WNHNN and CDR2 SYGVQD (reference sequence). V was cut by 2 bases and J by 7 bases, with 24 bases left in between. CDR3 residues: CASSEGPRGKRDTNSPLHF. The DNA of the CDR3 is TGCGCCAGCAGTGAGGGACCTCGGGGGAAAAGGGATACCAATTCACCCCTCCACTTT.

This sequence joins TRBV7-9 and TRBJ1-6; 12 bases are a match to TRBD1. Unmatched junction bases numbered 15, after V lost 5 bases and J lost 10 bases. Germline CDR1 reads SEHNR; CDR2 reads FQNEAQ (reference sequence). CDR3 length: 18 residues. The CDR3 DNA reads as TGTGCCAGCAGCCTCTACCTAGGGACAGGGGGCGCATACTCACCCCTCCACTTT. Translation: CASSLYLGTGGAYSPLHF.

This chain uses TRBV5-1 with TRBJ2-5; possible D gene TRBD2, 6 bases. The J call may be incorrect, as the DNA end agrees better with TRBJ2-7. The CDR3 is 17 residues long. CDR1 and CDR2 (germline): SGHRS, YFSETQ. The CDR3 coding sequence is TGCGCCAGCAGCTTGGTAAGGTGGGGGGAATCCTCCTACGAGCAGTACTTC. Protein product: CASSLVRWGESSYEQYF.

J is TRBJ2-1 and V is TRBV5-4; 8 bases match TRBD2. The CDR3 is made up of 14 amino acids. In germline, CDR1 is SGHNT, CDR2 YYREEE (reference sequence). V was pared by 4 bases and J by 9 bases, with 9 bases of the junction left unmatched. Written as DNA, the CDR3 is TGTGCCAGCAGCACCGGGACTAGGGGTGGTGAGCAGTTCTTC. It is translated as CASSTGTRGGEQFF.